The present T cell receptor beta chain was sequenced within a study of PD-L1 blockade in urothelial cancer. The overall study: Males with bladder-origin urothelial cancer constituted most of the 29 patients. Study results and caveats: Having blood TCR clonality under the median before treatment predicted better survival.

This CDR3 has 16 amino acids. CDR1 SGHVS and CDR2 FQNEAQ come from the germline V gene. Trimming removed 1 base from V and 7 bases from J, with 17 bases in between. This clone was counted only a few times. The antigen is not known. Using immunoSEQ multiplex PCR, the repertoire was profiled, and TCRdb retains in-frame clones only, with some absent. The sample includes some 25,000 clones, about 88% of them seen just once. Sequencing was performed on PBMCs, taken around atezolizumab (anti-PD-L1) treatment. This chain connects TRBV7-8 to TRBJ2-1, with D tentatively TRBD2 (6 bases). This TCR came from a man in his fifties or sixties with urothelial cancer. CDR3 coding DNA: TGTGCCAGCAGCTTAGGGGTGGGACTCTTCCTTAATGAGCAGTTCTTC. Translated: CASSLGVGLFLNEQFF.